This is a list of T cell receptor beta chains from one sample in a study of blood T cell dynamics during melanoma immunotherapy. Data came from immunoSEQ multiplex PCR; TCRdb stores just in-frame clones and leaves some out. The table shows about 11,000 clones, with 70% to 90% occurring only once. This specimen was blood, taken from a patient treated with checkpoint blockade. These receptor sequences come from a human donor with melanoma. Both conserved end residues are part of each CDR3. The order of the fields is D gene, clone size, J gene, V gene, CDR3 protein, CDR3 DNA. The D gene is left open where the match is weak. Clone size is given for some rows only: seen once, a few or many times, or a class if the clone is expanded.

D: TRBD1
size: few
J: TRBJ1-1
V: TRBV7-2
CDR3: CASSSTGGWNTEAFF
DNA: TGTGCCAGCAGCTCTACAGGGGGCTGGAACACTGAAGCTTTCTTT

D: TRBD2
size: .
J: TRBJ2-3
V: TRBV10-3
CDR3: CAISDSGGATDTQYF
DNA: TGTGCCATCAGTGACAGCGGGGGGGCTACAGATACGCAGTATTTT

D: TRBD1
size: .
J: TRBJ1-1
V: TRBV9
CDR3: CASSPPGQGDPEAFF
DNA: TGTGCCAGCAGCCCACCGGGACAGGGGGACCCTGAAGCTTTCTTT

D: TRBD1
size: .
J: TRBJ1-5
V: TRBV19
CDR3: CASSPPGTGSQPQHF
DNA: TGTGCCAGTAGCCCCCCCGGGACAGGGTCTCAGCCCCAGCATTTT

D: .
size: .
J: TRBJ2-7
V: TRBV29-1
CDR3: CSVDVGYEQYF
DNA: TGCAGCGTTGACGTAGGCTACGAGCAGTACTTC

D: .
size: once
J: TRBJ1-5
V: TRBV6-1
CDR3: CASSERAQRDQPQHF
DNA: TGTGCCAGCAGTGAGCGGGCGCAAAGGGATCAGCCCCAGCATTTT

D: TRBD1
size: few
J: TRBJ2-7
V: TRBV7-8
CDR3: CASSLRRQGPSYEQYF
DNA: TGTGCCAGCAGCTTACGGAGACAGGGACCCTCCTACGAGCAGTACTTC

D: .
size: .
J: TRBJ1-2
V: TRBV4-1
CDR3: CASSQDRGVGYGYTF
DNA: TGCGCCAGCAGCCAAGATAGGGGGGTAGGGTATGGCTACACCTTC

D: .
size: .
J: TRBJ2-7
V: TRBV29-1
CDR3: CSVEVGRNEQYF
DNA: TGCAGCGTTGAGGTGGGCCGGAACGAGCAGTACTTC

D: .
size: .
J: TRBJ2-1
V: TRBV7-6
CDR3: CASSLAGFRDNEQFF
DNA: TGTGCCAGCAGCTTAGCAGGGTTTAGGGACAATGAGCAGTTCTTC

D: .
size: .
J: TRBJ2-1
V: TRBV5-8
CDR3: CASSPDGGGPYNEQFF
DNA: TGTGCCAGCAGTCCGGATGGGGGGGGCCCCTACAATGAGCAGTTCTTC

D: TRBD1
size: .
J: TRBJ2-7
V: TRBV7-2
CDR3: CASSLQGALSYEQYF
DNA: TGTGCCAGCAGCTTGCAGGGGGCCCTCTCCTACGAGCAGTACTTC

D: TRBD1
size: .
J: TRBJ1-3
V: TRBV7-8
CDR3: CASSRPGTARNTIYF
DNA: TGTGCCAGCAGCCGACCGGGGACAGCTCGAAACACCATATATTTT

D: .
size: .
J: TRBJ1-1
V: TRBV18
CDR3: CASSPKTGTLNTEAFF
DNA: TGTGCCAGCTCACCGAAAACCGGGACTTTGAACACTGAAGCTTTCTTT

D: TRBD1
size: .
J: TRBJ2-5
V: TRBV30
CDR3: CAWSWDSSETQYF
DNA: TGTGCCTGGAGTTGGGACAGCAGCGAGACCCAGTACTTC

D: .
size: .
J: TRBJ2-5
V: TRBV7-2
CDR3: CASSPPGPETQYF
DNA: TGTGCCAGCAGCCCCCCGGGGCCAGAGACCCAGTACTTC